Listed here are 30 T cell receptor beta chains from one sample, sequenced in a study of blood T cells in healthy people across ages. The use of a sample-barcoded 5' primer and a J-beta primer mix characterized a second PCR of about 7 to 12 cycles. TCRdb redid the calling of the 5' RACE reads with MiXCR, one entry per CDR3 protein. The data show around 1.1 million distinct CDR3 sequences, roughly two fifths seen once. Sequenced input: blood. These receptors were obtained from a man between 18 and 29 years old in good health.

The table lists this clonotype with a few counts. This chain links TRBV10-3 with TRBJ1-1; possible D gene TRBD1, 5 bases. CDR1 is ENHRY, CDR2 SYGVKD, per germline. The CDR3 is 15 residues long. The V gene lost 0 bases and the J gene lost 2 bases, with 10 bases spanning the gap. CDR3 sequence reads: CAISESRGRNTEAFF. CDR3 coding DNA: TGTGCCATCAGTGAGTCGCGGGGGAGAAACACTGAAGCTTTCTTT.

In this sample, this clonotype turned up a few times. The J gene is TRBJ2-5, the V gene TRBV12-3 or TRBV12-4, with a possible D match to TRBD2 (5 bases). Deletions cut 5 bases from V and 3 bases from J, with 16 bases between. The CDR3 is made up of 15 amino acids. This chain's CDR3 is CASSPSLGLEETQYF. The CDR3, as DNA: TGTGCCAGCAGTCCATCCCTCGGACTTGAAGAGACCCAGTACTTC.

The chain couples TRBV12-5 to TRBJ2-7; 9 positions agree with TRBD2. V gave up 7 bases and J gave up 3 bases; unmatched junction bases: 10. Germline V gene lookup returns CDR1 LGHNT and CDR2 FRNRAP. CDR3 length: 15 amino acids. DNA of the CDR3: TGTGCTAGTGCTCCACTGGCTAGCGGGGTCTACGAGCAGTACTTC. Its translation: CASAPLASGVYEQYF.

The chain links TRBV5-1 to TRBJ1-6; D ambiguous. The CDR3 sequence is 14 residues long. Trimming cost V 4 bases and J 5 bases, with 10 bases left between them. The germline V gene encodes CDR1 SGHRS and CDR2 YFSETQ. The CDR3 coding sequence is TGCGCCAGCAGCGTGGAGGGCGATAATTCACCCCTCCACTTT. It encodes CASSVEGDNSPLHF. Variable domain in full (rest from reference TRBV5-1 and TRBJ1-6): KAGVTQTPRYLIKTRGQQVTLSCSPISGHRSVSWYQQTPGQGLQFLFEYFSETQRNKGNFPGRFSGRQFSNSRSEMNVSTLELGDSALYLCASSVEGDNSPLHFGNGTRLTVT.

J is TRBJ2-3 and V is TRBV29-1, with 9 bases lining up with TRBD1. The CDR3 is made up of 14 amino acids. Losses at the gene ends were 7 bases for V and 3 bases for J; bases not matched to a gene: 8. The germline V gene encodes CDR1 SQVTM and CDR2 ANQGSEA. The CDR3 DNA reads TGCAGCGCAAAACAGGGGGCAGGAACAGATACGCAGTATTTT. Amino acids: CSAKQGAGTDTQYF.

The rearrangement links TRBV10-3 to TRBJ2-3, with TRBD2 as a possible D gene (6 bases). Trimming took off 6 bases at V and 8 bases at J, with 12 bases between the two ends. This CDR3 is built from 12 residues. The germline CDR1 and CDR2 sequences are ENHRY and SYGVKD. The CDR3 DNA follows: TGTGCCATCAGGGGGGTGGGAGGTACGCAGTATTTT. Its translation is CAIRGVGGTQYF.

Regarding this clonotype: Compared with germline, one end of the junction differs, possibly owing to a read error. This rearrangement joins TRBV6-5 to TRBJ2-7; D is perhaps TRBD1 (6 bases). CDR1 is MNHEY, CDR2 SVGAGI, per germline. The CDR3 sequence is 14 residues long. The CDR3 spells CTSSVNRAPYEQYF. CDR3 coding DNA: TGTACCAGCAGTGTAAACAGGGCGCCCTACGAGCAGTACTTC.

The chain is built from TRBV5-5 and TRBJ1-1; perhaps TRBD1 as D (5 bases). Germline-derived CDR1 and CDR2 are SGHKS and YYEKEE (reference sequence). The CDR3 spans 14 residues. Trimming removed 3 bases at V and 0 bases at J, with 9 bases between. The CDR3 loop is CASSWGLVNTEAFF. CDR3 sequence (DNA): TGTGCCAGCAGCTGGGGACTGGTGAACACTGAAGCTTTCTTT.

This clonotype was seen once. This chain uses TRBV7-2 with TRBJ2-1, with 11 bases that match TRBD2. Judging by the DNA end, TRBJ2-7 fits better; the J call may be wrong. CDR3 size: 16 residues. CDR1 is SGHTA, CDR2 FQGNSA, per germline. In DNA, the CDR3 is TGTGCCAGCAGCTTCAATAGCGGGGGGGCCTACAATGAGCAGTACTTC. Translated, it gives CASSFNSGGAYNEQYF.

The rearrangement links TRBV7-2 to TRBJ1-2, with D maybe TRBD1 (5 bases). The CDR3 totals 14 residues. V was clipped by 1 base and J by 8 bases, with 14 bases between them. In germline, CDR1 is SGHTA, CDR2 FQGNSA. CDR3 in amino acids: CASSLGRGINGYTF. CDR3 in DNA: TGTGCCAGCAGCTTAGGAAGGGGAATAAACGGCTACACCTTC.

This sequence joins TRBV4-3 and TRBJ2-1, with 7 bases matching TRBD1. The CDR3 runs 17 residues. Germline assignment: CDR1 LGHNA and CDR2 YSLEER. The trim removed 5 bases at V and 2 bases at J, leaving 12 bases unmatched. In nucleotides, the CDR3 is TGCGCCAGCAGCGCCCTAACAGGGGAACGGGCCTACAATGAGCAGTTCTTC. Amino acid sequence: CASSALTGERAYNEQFF.

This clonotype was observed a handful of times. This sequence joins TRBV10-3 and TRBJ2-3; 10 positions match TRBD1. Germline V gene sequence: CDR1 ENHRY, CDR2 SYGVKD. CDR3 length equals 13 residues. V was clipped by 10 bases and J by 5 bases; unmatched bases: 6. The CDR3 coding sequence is TGTGCCACCGGGACAGGGGACGAAGATACGCAGTATTTT. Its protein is CATGTGDEDTQYF.

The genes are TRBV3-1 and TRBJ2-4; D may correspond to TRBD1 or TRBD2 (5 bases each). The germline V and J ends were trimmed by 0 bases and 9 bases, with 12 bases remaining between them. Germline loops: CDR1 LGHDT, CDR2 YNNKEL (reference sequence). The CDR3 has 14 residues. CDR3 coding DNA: TGTGCCAGCAGCCAAGAACCGGGGCCTGGCATTCAGTACTTC. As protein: CASSQEPGPGIQYF.

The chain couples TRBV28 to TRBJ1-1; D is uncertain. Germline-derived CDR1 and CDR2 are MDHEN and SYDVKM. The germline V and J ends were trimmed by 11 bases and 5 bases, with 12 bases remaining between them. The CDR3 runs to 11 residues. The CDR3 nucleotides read TGTGCCCTACGGAGAGGGACTGAAGCTTTCTTT. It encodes CALRRGTEAFF.

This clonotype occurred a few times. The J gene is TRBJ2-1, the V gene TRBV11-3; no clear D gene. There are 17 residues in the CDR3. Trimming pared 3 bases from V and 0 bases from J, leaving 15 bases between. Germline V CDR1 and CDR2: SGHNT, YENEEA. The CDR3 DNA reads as TGTGCCAGCAGCTTGTCCGTCTTGGGAAGCTCCTACAATGAGCAGTTCTTC. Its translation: CASSLSVLGSSYNEQFF.

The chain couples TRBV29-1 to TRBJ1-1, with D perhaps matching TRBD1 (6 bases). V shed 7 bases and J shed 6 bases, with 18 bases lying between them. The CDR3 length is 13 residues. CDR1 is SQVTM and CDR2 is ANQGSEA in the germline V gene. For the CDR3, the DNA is TGCAGCGCTACACAGGGCCTTGGCGCTGAAGCTTTCTTT. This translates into CSATQGLGAEAFF.

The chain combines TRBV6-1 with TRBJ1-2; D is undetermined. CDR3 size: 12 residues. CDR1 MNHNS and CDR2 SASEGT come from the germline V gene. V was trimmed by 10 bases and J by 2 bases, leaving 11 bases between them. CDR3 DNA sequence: TGTGCCATCTCAACACAGAACTATGGCTACACCTTC. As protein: CAISTQNYGYTF.

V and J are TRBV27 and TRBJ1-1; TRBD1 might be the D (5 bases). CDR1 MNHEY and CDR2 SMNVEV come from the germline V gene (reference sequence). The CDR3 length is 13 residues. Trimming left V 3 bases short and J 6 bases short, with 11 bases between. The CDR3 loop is CASSFGGGPEAFF. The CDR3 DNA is TGTGCCAGCAGTTTTGGGGGTGGCCCTGAAGCTTTCTTT.

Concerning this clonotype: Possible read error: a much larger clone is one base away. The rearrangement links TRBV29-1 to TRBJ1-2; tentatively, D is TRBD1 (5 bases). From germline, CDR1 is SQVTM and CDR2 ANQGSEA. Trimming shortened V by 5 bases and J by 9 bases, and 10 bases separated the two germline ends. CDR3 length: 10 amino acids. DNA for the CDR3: TGCAGCGTTTGGGGGTATAGCTACACCTTC. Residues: CSVWGYSYTF.

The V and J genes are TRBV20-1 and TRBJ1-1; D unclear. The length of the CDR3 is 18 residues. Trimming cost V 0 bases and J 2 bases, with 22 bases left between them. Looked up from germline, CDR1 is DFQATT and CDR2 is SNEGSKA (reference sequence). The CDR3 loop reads CSAREKTGRVRLNTEAFF. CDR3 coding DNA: TGCAGTGCTAGAGAAAAAACCGGACGGGTCCGATTAAACACTGAAGCTTTCTTT.

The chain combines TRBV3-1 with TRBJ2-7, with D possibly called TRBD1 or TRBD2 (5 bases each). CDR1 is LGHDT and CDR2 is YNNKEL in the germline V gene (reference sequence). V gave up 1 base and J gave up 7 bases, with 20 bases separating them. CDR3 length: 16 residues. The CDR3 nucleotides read TGTGCCAGCAGCCAAGGGGCGAGGGGTATATCGCGTGAGCAGTACTTC. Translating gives CASSQGARGISREQYF.

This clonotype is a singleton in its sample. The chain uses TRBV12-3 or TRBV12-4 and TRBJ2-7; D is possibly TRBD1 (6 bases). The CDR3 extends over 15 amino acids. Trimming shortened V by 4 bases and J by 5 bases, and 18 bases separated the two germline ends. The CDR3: CASSSGNRVRNEQYF. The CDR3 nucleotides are TGTGCCAGCAGTTCCGGGAACAGGGTGAGAAACGAGCAGTACTTC.

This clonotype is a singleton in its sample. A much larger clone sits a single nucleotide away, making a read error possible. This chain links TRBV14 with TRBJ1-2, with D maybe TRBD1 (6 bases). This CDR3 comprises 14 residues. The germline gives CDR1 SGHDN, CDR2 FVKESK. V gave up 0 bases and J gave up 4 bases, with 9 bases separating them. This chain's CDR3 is CASSQEADSYGYTF. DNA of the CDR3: TGTGCCAGCAGCCAAGAGGCGGACAGCTATGGCTACACCTTC.

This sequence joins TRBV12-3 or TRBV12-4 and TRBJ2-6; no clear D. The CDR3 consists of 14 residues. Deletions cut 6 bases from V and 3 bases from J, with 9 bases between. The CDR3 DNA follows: TGTGCCAGCAGCCGAGACTTTGGGGCCAACGTCCTGACTTTC. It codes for CASSRDFGANVLTF.

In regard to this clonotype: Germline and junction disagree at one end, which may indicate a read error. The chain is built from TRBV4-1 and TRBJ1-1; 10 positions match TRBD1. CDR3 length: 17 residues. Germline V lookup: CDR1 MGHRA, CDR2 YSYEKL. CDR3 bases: TGCGCCAGCGGCCAGGTCGGGCGACGGACAGGGGGTACTGAAGCTTTCTTT. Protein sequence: CASGQVGRRTGGTEAFF.

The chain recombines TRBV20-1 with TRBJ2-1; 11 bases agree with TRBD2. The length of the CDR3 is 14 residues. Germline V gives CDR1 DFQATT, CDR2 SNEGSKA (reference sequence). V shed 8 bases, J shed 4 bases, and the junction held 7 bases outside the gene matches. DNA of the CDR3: TGCAGTCCTCCAGGACTAGCGGGTTACAATGAGCAGTTCTTC. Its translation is CSPPGLAGYNEQFF.

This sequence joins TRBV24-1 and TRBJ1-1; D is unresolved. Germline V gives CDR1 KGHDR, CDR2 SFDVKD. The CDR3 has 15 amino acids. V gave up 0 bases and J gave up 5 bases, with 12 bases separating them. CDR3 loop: CATSDLVGKRTEAFF. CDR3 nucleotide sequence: TGTGCCACCAGTGATTTGGTCGGGAAAAGGACTGAAGCTTTCTTT.

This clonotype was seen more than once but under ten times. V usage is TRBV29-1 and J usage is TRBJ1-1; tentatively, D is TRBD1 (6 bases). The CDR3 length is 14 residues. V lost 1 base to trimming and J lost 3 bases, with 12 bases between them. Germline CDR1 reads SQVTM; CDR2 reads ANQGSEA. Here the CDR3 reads CSVEAQYRDTEAFF. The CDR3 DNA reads TGCAGCGTTGAAGCCCAATACAGGGACACTGAAGCTTTCTTT. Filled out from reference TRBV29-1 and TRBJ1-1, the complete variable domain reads SAVISQKPSRDICQRGTSLTIQCQVDSQVTMMFWYRQQPGQSLTLIATANQGSEATYESGFVIDKFPISRPNLTFSTLTVSNMSPEDSSIYLCSVEAQYRDTEAFFGQGTRLTVV.

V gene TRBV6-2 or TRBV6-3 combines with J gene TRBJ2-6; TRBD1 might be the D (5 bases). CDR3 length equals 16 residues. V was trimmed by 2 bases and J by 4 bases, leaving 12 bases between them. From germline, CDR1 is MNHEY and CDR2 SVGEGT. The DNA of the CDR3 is TGTGCCAGCAGTTACCCCGGACAATCCGGGGCCAACGTCCTGACTTTC. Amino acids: CASSYPGQSGANVLTF.

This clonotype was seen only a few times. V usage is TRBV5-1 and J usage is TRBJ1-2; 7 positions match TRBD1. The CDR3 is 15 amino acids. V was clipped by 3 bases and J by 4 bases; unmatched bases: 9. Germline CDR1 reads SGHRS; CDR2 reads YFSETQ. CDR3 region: CASSSPGQTSYGYTF. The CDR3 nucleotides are TGCGCCAGCAGCTCCCCGGGACAGACCTCCTATGGCTACACCTTC.